This TCR beta chain originates from a study of T cell changes during pregnancy in multiple sclerosis (dated by TCRdb to the late 2010s). With respect to the entire study: Changes in the T cell repertoire over the course of pregnancy were examined in this study in women with multiple sclerosis.

Library prep was done by the immunoSEQ multiplex PCR assay. TCRdb retrieved this table from immuneACCESS and kept in-frame rearrangements only. Not all clones are present; in checked studies, unresolved V genes account for under half, and no reason is known for the remainder. This sample has fewer than 85,000 clones in its table, and 85% to 95% of those were observed once. The ten most abundant clones make up 2% to 2.5% of the sample. Comments on this clone: Its specific antigen is unknown. Base qualities are not provided; no much larger clone lies one nucleotide away.

Inclusive of the bounding cysteine and phenylalanine, the CDR3 is 17 residues long. The entry retains the CDR3 DNA only, 51 bases that are in frame from base 1. V loses 5 bases, J loses 3 bases, and the germline ends lie 18 bases apart. Taken from the germline V gene, the CDR1 and CDR2 loops are SGHRS and YFSETQ. The clonotype originates from a female donor with multiple sclerosis, enrolled in a pregnancy study. The sequencing used peripheral blood, collected before pregnancy. Recombination linked TRBV5-1 to TRBJ2-6; the best D guess is TRBD2, with 5 bases matching. The bases read TGCGCCAGCAGTTCCGGGCCTCGGGGTGGTGGGGCCAACGTCCTGACTTTC. It translates to CASSSGPRGGGANVLTF.